The 11 T cell receptor beta chains reported below all come from one sample, sequenced in a study of cytomegalovirus exposure and HLA in healthy donors. TCRdb keeps only in-frame clones here, not all; method: immunoSEQ multiplex PCR. This table has about 82,000 clones, 95% appearing once. Sequencing used PBMCs. These receptors originate from a woman aged 18-35 years in good health and CMV-seronegative.

The chain employs TRBV5-1 and TRBJ2-5; 7 positions agree with TRBD1. After removal of 4 bases from V and 5 bases from J, the junction contained 5 bases not matched to a gene. Germline-derived CDR1 and CDR2 are SGHRS and YFSETQ. The CDR3 totals 13 residues. CDR3 nucleotide sequence: TGCGCCAGCAGCGCAACAGGGGAGGAGACCCAGTACTTC. The encoded protein is CASSATGEETQYF.

V gene TRBV11-3 combines with J gene TRBJ2-1, with D unresolved. This CDR3 is 11 amino acids long. Germline V gene data show CDR1 as SGHNT and CDR2 as YENEEA. V was pared by 5 bases and J by 7 bases, with 6 bases between. CDR3 coding DNA: TGTGCCAGCAGCCCCTTTAATGAGCAGTTCTTC. It translates to CASSPFNEQFF. Variable domain in full (rest from reference TRBV11-3 and TRBJ2-1): EAGVVQSPRYKIIEKKQPVAFWCNPISGHNTLYWYLQNLGQGPELLIRYENEEAVDDSQLPKDRFSAERLKGVDSTLKIQPAELGDSAVYLCASSPFNEQFFGPGTRLTVL.

This chain joins TRBV27 and TRBJ2-1; 9 nucleotides match TRBD2. The germline V gene has CDR1 MNHEY and CDR2 SMNVEV (reference sequence). The CDR3 covers 16 residues. V lost 2 bases, J lost 7 bases, and 9 bases stayed unmatched. The chain's CDR3 is CASSLRAGGPINEQFF. CDR3 nucleotide sequence: TGTGCCAGCAGTTTACGTGCGGGAGGGCCTATTAATGAGCAGTTCTTC.

The gene calls are TRBV25-1 and TRBJ2-2, with D perhaps TRBD1 (6 bases). Trimming took off 1 base at V and 0 bases at J, with 15 bases between the two ends. Germline lookup yields CDR1 MGHDK and CDR2 SYGVNS. The CDR3 has 18 residues. CDR3 sequence reads: CASSELISPGANTGELFF. The CDR3 region has the DNA TGTGCCAGCAGTGAATTAATCTCGCCAGGGGCGAACACCGGGGAGCTGTTTTTT.

The V gene is TRBV7-2, the J gene TRBJ2-7; the D is unclear. Looked up from germline, CDR1 is SGHTA and CDR2 is FQGNSA. V was clipped by 5 bases and J by 0 bases, with 11 bases between them. The CDR3 loop spans 14 amino acids. The CDR3 coding sequence is TGTGCCAGCAGCCCCCGACTCACCTCCTACGAGCAGTACTTC. It codes for CASSPRLTSYEQYF.

CDR3 DNA: TGTGCCAGTAGTATAGTAGGGGGTGGGGCAGATACGCAGTATTTT. It translates to CASSIVGGGADTQYF. V gene TRBV19 combines with J gene TRBJ2-3, with a tentative D call TRBD1 (6 bases). This CDR3 has 15 residues. Germline-derived CDR1 and CDR2 are LNHDA and SQIVND (reference sequence). V was pared by 1 base and J by 4 bases, with 12 bases between.

This chain links TRBV7-8 with TRBJ2-5; 10 nucleotides line up with TRBD2. CDR1 and CDR2 from the germline V gene are SGHVS and FQNEAQ. CDR3 size: 15 residues. V lost 4 bases to trimming and J lost 1 base; unmatched junction nucleotides: 3. The CDR3 reads CASSSWTSGQETQYF. The CDR3 DNA is TGTGCCAGCAGCTCCTGGACTAGCGGCCAAGAGACCCAGTACTTC. Full variable domain (outside the CDR3, taken from reference TRBV7-8 and TRBJ2-5): GAGVSQSPRYKVAKRGQDVALRCDPISGHVSLFWYQQALGQGPEFLTYFQNEAQLDKSGLPSDRFFAERPEGSVSTLKIQRTQQEDSAVYLCASSSWTSGQETQYFGPGTRLLVL.

The chain recombines TRBV7-7 with TRBJ2-1; D unclear. This CDR3 region has 15 residues. Trimming stripped 5 bases from V and 0 bases from J, with 11 bases between. Germline V gene data show CDR1 as SSHAT and CDR2 as FNYEAQ (reference sequence). CDR3 coding DNA: TGTGCCAGCAGCCCCAGTACAGCCTCCTACAATGAGCAGTTCTTC. This sequence encodes CASSPSTASYNEQFF. The variable domain in full, with the rest retrieved from reference TRBV7-7 and TRBJ2-1, is GAGVSQSPRYKVTKRGQDVTLRCDPISSHATLYWYQQALGQGPEFLTYFNYEAQPDKSGLPSDRFSAERPEGSISTLTIQRTEQRDSAMYRCASSPSTASYNEQFFGPGTRLTVL.

J is TRBJ2-1 and V is TRBV15, with 7 bases lining up with TRBD2. The trim removed 0 bases at V and 0 bases at J, leaving 5 bases unmatched. CDR3 length equals 17 residues. Germline loops: CDR1 LNHNV, CDR2 YYDKDF (reference sequence). DNA for the CDR3: TGTGCCACCAGCAGAGATTTGAGCGGGACCTCCTACAATGAGCAGTTCTTC. It encodes CATSRDLSGTSYNEQFF.

This clone was seen just once. V and J are TRBV7-6 and TRBJ2-1; a possible D gene is TRBD2 (6 bases). Germline V gene lookup returns CDR1 SGHVS and CDR2 FNYEAQ. V was clipped by 1 base and J by 8 bases, with 18 bases between them. The CDR3 is 16 residues long. The CDR3 loop is CASSLGLSQGGYEQFF. In DNA, the CDR3 is TGTGCCAGCAGCTTAGGGTTGAGCCAGGGAGGATATGAGCAGTTCTTC.

This clone was detected only once. V is TRBV10-1 and J is TRBJ2-1, with D tentatively TRBD2 (6 bases). V was clipped by 9 bases and J by 6 bases, with 18 bases between them. Germline CDR1 is WNHNN and CDR2 is SYGVQD (reference sequence). The CDR3 has 14 residues. Written as DNA, the CDR3 is TGCGCCAGGACGTACCGACTAGGTGGCAATGAGCAGTTCTTC. As protein: CARTYRLGGNEQFF.